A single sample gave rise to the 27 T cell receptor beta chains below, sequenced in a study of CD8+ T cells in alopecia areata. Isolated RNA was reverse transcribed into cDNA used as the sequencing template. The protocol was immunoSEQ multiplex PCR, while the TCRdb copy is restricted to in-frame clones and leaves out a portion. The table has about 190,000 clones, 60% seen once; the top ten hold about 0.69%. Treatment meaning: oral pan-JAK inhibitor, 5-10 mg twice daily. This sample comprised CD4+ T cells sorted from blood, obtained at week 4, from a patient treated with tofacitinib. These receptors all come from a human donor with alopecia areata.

This CDR3 reads CACTASGANVLTF. CDR3 sequence (DNA): TGTGCCTGCACGGCGTCTGGGGCCAACGTCCTGACTTTC. The gene calls are TRBV30 and TRBJ2-6; D is uncertain. This CDR3 has 13 residues. V was clipped by 6 bases and J by 1 base, with 7 bases between them. In germline, CDR1 is GTSNPN, CDR2 SVGIG (reference sequence).

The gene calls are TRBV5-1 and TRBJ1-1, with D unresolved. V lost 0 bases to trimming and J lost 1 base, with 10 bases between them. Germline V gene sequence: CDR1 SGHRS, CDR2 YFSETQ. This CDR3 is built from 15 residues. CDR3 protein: CASSLDRATNTEAFF. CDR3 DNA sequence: TGCGCCAGCAGCTTGGACAGAGCCACGAACACTGAAGCTTTCTTT.

DNA for the CDR3: TGCGCCAGCAGCCAAGAGCAATTCAGGGACAATACGCAGTATTTT. This sequence encodes CASSQEQFRDNTQYF. The chain employs TRBV4-3 and TRBJ2-3, with D perhaps TRBD1 (6 bases). Between the trimmed V and J ends, which lost 0 bases and 7 bases, there was a span of 14 bases. The germline gives CDR1 LGHNA, CDR2 YSLEER. This CDR3 contains 15 residues.

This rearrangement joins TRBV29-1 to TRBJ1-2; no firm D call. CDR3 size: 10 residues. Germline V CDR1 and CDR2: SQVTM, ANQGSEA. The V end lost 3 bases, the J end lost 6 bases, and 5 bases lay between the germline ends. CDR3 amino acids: CSVEWDGYTF. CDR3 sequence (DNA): TGCAGCGTTGAGTGGGATGGCTACACCTTC.

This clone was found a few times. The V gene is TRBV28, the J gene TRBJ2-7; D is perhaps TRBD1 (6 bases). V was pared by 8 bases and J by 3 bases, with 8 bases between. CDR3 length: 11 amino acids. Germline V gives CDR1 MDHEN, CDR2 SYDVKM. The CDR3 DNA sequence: TGTGCCAGCGGGGGCGGCTACGAGCAGTACTTC. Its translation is CASGGGYEQYF. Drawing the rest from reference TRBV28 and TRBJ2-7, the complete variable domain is DVKVTQSSRYLVKRTGEKVFLECVQDMDHENMFWYRQDPGLGLRLIYFSYDVKMKEKGDIPEGYSVSREKKERFSLILESASTNQTSMYLCASGGGYEQYFGPGTRLTVT.

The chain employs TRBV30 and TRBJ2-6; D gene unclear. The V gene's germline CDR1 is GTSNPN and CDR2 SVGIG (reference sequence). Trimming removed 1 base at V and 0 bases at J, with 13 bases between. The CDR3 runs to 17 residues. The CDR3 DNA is TGTGCCTGGAGTGACAACAAGTTAATCTCTGGGGCCAACGTCCTGACTTTC. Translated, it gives CAWSDNKLISGANVLTF. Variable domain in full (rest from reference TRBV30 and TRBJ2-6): SQTIHQWPATLVQPVGSPLSLECTVEGTSNPNLYWYRQAAGRGLQLLFYSVGIGQISSEVPQNLSASRPQDRQFILSSKKLLLSDSGFYLCAWSDNKLISGANVLTFGAGSRLTVL.

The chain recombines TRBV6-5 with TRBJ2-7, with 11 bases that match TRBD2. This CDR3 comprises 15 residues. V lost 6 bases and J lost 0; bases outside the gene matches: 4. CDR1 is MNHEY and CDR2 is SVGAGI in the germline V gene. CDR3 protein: CASRTSGSVSYEQYF. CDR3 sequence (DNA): TGTGCCAGCAGAACTAGCGGGAGCGTCTCCTACGAGCAGTACTTC.

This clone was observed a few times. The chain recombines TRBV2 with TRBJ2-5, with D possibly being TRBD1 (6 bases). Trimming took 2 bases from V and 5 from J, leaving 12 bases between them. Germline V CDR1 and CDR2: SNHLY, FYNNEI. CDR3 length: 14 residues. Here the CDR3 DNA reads TGTGCCAGCAGTGAAATGAGTAGGGGGGAGACCCAGTACTTC. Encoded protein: CASSEMSRGETQYF.

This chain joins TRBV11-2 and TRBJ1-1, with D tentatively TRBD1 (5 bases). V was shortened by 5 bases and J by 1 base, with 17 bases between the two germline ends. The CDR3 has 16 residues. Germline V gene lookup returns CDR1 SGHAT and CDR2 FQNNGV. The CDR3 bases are TGTGCCAGCAGCATACAGGCCCCCATGGGGAACACTGAAGCTTTCTTT. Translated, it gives CASSIQAPMGNTEAFF.

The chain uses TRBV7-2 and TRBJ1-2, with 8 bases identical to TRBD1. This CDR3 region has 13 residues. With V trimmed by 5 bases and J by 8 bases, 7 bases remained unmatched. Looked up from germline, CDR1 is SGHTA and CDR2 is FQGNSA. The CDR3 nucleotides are TGTGCCAGCAGCCCGGACAGGGTTTACGGCTACACCTTC. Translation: CASSPDRVYGYTF.

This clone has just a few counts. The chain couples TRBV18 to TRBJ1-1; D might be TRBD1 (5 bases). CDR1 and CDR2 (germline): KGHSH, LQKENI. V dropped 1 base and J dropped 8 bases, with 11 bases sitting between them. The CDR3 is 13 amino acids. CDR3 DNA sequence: TGTGCCAGCTCACCACGCGAAGGGGTCGAAGCTTTCTTT. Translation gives CASSPREGVEAFF.

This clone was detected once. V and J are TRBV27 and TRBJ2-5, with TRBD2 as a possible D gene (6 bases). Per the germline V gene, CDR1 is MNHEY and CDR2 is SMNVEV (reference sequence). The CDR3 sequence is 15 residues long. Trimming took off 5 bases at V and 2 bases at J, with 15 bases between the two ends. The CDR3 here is CASSLRASGQETQYF. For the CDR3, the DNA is TGTGCCAGCAGTCTCAGGGCGAGCGGGCAAGAGACCCAGTACTTC.

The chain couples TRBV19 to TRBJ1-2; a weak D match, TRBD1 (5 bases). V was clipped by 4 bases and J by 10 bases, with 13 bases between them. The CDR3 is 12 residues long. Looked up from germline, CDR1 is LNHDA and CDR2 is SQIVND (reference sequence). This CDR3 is CASSRGALDYTF. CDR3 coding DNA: TGTGCCAGTAGTAGAGGGGCCCTTGACTACACCTTC.

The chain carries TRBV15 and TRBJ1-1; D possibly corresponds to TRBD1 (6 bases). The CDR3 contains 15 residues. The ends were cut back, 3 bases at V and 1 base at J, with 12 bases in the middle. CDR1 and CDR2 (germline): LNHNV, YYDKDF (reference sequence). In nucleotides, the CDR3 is TGTGCCACCAGCAGCGTGGACAGAGGGAACACTGAAGCTTTCTTT. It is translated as CATSSVDRGNTEAFF.

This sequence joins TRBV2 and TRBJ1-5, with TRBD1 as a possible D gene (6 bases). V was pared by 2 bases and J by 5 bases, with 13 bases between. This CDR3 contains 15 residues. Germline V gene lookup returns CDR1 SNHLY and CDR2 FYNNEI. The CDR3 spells CASSEFVGGYQPQHF. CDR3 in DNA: TGTGCCAGCAGTGAATTTGTCGGGGGCTATCAGCCCCAGCATTTT.

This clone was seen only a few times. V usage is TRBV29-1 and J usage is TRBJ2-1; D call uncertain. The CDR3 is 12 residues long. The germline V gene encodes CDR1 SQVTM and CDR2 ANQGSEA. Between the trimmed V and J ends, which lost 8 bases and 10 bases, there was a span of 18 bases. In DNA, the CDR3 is TGCAGCCCTATGACTGATGCATGGGAGCAGTTCTTC. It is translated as CSPMTDAWEQFF.

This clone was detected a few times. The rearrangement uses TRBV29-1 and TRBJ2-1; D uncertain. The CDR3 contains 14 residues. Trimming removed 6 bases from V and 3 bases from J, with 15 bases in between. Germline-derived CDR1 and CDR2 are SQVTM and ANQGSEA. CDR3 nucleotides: TGCAGCGTGCTACTAACGGCTCTCTACAATGAGCAGTTCTTC. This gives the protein CSVLLTALYNEQFF.

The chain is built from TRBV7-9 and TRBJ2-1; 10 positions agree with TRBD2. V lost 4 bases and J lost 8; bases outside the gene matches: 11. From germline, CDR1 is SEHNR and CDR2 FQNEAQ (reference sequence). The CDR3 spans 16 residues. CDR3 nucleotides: TGTGCCAGCAGCTCAGGGTTAGCGGGAGGTTTCGATGAGCAGTTCTTC. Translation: CASSSGLAGGFDEQFF.

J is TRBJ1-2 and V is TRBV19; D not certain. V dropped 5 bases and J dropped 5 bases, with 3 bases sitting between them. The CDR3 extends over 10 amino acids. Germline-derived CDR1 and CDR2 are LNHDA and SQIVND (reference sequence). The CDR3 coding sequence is TGTGCCAGTAGTTTTTATGGCTACACCTTC. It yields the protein CASSFYGYTF.

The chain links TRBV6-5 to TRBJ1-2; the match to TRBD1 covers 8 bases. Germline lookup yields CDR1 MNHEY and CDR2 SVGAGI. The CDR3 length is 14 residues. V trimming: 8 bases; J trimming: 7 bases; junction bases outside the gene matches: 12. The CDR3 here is CASGDRGLIGGYTF. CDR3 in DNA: TGTGCCAGCGGTGACAGGGGTCTGATTGGTGGCTACACCTTC.

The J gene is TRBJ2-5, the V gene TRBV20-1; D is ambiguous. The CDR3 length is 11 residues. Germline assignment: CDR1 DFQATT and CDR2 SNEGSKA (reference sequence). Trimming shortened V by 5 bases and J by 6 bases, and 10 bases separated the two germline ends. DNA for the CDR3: TGCAGTGCTTCCTTCACCCAGACCCAGTACTTC. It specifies CSASFTQTQYF.

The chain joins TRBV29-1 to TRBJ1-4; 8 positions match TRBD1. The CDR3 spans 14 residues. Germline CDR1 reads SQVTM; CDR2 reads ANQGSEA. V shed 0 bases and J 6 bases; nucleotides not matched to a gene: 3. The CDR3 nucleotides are TGCAGCGTTGAAGACAGGGGGCGGGATGAAAAACTGTTTTTT. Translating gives CSVEDRGRDEKLFF.

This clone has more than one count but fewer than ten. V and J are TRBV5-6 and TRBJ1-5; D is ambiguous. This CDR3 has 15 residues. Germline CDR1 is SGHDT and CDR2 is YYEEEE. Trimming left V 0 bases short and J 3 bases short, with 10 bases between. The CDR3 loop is CASSLAVGINQPQHF. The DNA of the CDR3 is TGTGCCAGCAGCTTGGCCGTAGGGATCAATCAGCCCCAGCATTTT.

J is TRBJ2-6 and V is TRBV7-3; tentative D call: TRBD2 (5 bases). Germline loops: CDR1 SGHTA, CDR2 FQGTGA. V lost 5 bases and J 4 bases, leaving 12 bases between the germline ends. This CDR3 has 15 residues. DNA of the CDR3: TGTGCCAGCAGCCCTGGGAGTGGAGGGGCCAACGTCCTGACTTTC. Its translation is CASSPGSGGANVLTF.

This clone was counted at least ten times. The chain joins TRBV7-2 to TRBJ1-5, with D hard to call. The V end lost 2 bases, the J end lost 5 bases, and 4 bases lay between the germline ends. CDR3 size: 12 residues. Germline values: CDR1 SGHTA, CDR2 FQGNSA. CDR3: CASSLTDQPQHF. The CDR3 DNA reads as TGTGCCAGCAGCTTAACAGATCAGCCCCAGCATTTT.

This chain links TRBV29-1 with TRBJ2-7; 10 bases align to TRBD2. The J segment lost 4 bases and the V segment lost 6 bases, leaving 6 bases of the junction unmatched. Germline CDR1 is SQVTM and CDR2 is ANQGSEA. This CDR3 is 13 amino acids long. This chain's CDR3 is CSVKLAGRYEQYF. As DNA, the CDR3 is TGCAGCGTAAAACTAGCGGGGAGATACGAGCAGTACTTC.

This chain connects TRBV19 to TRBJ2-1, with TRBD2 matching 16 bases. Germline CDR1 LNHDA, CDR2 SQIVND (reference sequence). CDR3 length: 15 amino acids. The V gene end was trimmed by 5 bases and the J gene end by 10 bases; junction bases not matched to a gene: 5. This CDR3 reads CASSPGLAGGEEQFF. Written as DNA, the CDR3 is TGTGCCAGTAGTCCGGGACTAGCGGGAGGGGAGGAGCAGTTCTTC. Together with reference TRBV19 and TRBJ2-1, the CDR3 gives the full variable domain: DGGITQSPKYLFRKEGQNVTLSCEQNLNHDAMYWYRQDPGQGLRLIYYSQIVNDFQKGDIAEGYSVSREKKESFPLTVTSAQKNPTAFYLCASSPGLAGGEEQFFGPGTRLTVL.